Listed below are T cell receptor beta chains from one sample, sequenced in a study. In TCRdb, the RT-PCR reads were re-called with MiXCR into one record per CDR3 protein. The sample lists 550,000 to 750,000 distinct CDR3 sequences; more than 13% were seen once. Sequencing was carried out using memory CD4+ T cells from blood. These receptors were collected from a female donor in good health, serving as a healthy control. The conserved cysteine and the conserved F or W are not part of the CDR3 here. The D gene is left open where the match is weak. Clone size is not always given. Where it is, it says once, few, many or a class for expanded clones.

11 | TRBJ1-2 | . | TRBV29-1 | . | SVVGGGFYGYT
16 | TRBJ1-1 | . | TRBV9 | TRBD1 | ASSVAAGDRRRNTEAF
14 | TRBJ2-2 | . | TRBV7-9 | TRBD1 | ASSRRQGANTGELF
11 | TRBJ1-3 | few | TRBV12-3/TRBV12-4 | . | ASSVRAGNTIY
13 | TRBJ2-1 | many | TRBV20-1 | TRBD1 | SARGPQGASNEQF
16 | TRBJ2-7 | . | TRBV5-1 | . | ASSLGLPTQAPPPVQY
11 | TRBJ1-5 | many | TRBV29-1 | TRBD1 | SVSGGGGQPQH
9 | TRBJ1-1 | few | TRBV7-2 | . | ASSPSGRAF
14 | TRBJ2-5 | . | TRBV20-1 | . | SASGVVGIDPETQY
14 | TRBJ2-2 | . | TRBV20-1 | . | SARAPGASGTGELF
12 | TRBJ2-5 | . | TRBV20-1 | . | SADSGRAQETQY
13 | TRBJ1-4 | . | TRBV7-2 | . | ASSITRGANEKLF
13 | TRBJ1-2 | many | TRBV11-2 | TRBD1 | ASNPERDRGYGYT
13 | TRBJ1-1 | many | TRBV6-5 | . | ASSYAIDGNTEAF
14 | TRBJ2-6 | few | TRBV12-3/TRBV12-4 | . | ASRTTGTSGANVLT
14 | TRBJ1-5 | many | TRBV12-3/TRBV12-4 | . | ASSPGGGRGNQPQH
9 | TRBJ2-7 | few | TRBV28 | . | ASSTPLGTY
13 | TRBJ2-7 | many | TRBV29-1 | TRBD2 | SVRTSGRSSYEQY
15 | TRBJ2-7 | . | TRBV20-1 | TRBD1 | SARDLRLQGAKDEQY
11 | TRBJ2-1 | many | TRBV29-1 | . | SVGRLGYNEQF
12 | TRBJ1-2 | many | TRBV10-3 | . | AISLDGPNYGYT
13 | TRBJ2-5 | . | TRBV24-1 | TRBD1 | ATSDPDRPRETQY
15 | TRBJ2-1 | . | TRBV20-1 | . | SALDSRILYSYNEQF
15 | TRBJ2-6 | many | TRBV24-1 | . | ATSAGSASSGANVLT
13 | TRBJ2-5 | many | TRBV12-3/TRBV12-4 | . | ASSVGAGPQETQY
13 | TRBJ2-7 | few | TRBV27 | . | ASSKTGGASYEQY
10 | TRBJ2-5 | few | TRBV24-1 | . | ATRGPGTTQY
13 | TRBJ2-5 | many | TRBV9 | TRBD2 | ASSAMGGYQETQY
14 | TRBJ2-1 | many | TRBV6-5 | . | ASSLNHPSSYNEQF
10 | TRBJ1-2 | . | TRBV28 | . | ASSNRRTGST
13 | TRBJ2-5 | many | TRBV20-1 | TRBD2 | SAPPLAGGRETQY
14 | TRBJ2-5 | . | TRBV7-8 | TRBD2 | ASSLAASGEEETQY